These 28 T cell receptor beta chains were sequenced from one sample in a study of Graves' ophthalmopathy and Graves' hyperthyroidism listed by TCRdb under 2018. This sample was sequenced with an Illumina HiSeq 2000. For repertoire sequencing, the TCR beta CDR3 regions were amplified from RNA transcripts. A first-round RT-PCR used HTBI primers with the Qiagen OneStep RT-PCR kit, followed by a second-round multiplex PCR, size selection and purification. TCRdb reprocessing: public reads trimmed at Q25 with fastp, clones called with MiXCR, in-frame beta chains kept. All rows with the same CDR3 protein become a single entry with the most common DNA and genes. Present in this sample are hundreds of thousands of distinct CDR3 sequences, about two fifths of which were seen just once. In total, the top ten clones hold over 2.5% of the sample. The specimen was peripheral blood. The receptors here all came from an adult man with Graves' ophthalmopathy.

This clonotype was seen at least ten times. The rearrangement uses TRBV24-1 and TRBJ2-2, with D unresolved. The CDR3 is 14 residues long. With 7 bases removed from V and 2 bases from J, the gap between germline ends came to 10 bases. From germline, CDR1 is KGHDR and CDR2 SFDVKD. The CDR3 is CATRSNTNTGELFF. CDR3 coding DNA: TGTGCCACCAGATCGAATACTAACACCGGGGAGCTGTTTTTT.

This chain joins TRBV2 and TRBJ2-6, with D perhaps TRBD2 (6 bases). The CDR3 runs 18 residues. CDR1 is SNHLY, CDR2 FYNNEI, per germline. V lost 3 bases to trimming and J lost 2 bases, with 17 bases between them. CDR3: CASSETEEGFTGANVLTF. Here the CDR3 DNA reads TGTGCCAGCAGTGAGACGGAGGAGGGCTTCACTGGGGCCAACGTCCTGACTTTC.

This chain joins TRBV12-3 or TRBV12-4 and TRBJ2-2; D tentatively fits TRBD1 or TRBD2 (5 bases each). The CDR3 totals 14 residues. V was cut by 2 bases and J by 6 bases, with 10 bases left in between. CDR3 loop: CASSLQGEAGELFF. CDR3 coding DNA: TGTGCCAGCAGTTTACAGGGAGAGGCCGGGGAGCTGTTTTTT.

In this sample, this clonotype turned up many times. The chain combines TRBV24-1 with TRBJ2-2; 8 positions match TRBD1. The V and J ends lost 3 bases and 7 bases, in that order; junction bases with no gene match: 12. CDR1 is KGHDR, CDR2 SFDVKD, per germline. This CDR3 is 17 amino acids long. In DNA form, the CDR3 reads TGTGCCACCAGTGATGGGGGACAGGACTTCGGAAACGGGGAGCTGTTTTTT. Protein product: CATSDGGQDFGNGELFF.

This clonotype has a handful of counts. The V gene is TRBV11-2, the J gene TRBJ2-2, with D maybe TRBD2 (6 bases). V gave up 1 base and J gave up 1 base, with 10 bases separating them. Looked up from germline, CDR1 is SGHAT and CDR2 is FQNNGV. This CDR3 has 16 residues. CDR3 sequence (DNA): TGTGCCAGCAGCTTAGGGGGGACTTGGAACACCGGGGAGCTGTTTTTT. As protein: CASSLGGTWNTGELFF.

The sample holds a few counts of this clonotype. V gene TRBV7-9 combines with J gene TRBJ2-7, with D possibly being TRBD1 or TRBD2 (5 bases each). In germline, CDR1 is SEHNR, CDR2 FQNEAQ (reference sequence). Trimming stripped 3 bases from V and 7 bases from J, with 13 bases between. This CDR3 spans 13 amino acids. CDR3: CASSLGRAREQYF. Here the CDR3 DNA reads TGTGCCAGCAGCTTGGGACGAGCCAGGGAGCAGTACTTC.

The rearrangement joins TRBV2 to TRBJ2-4; D ambiguous. The germline CDR1 and CDR2 sequences are SNHLY and FYNNEI. CDR3 size: 15 residues. Trimming cost V 6 bases and J 6 bases, with 18 bases left between them. The CDR3 protein is CASRPGLGLGNIQYF. The CDR3 DNA sequence: TGTGCCAGCAGGCCCGGTTTGGGGTTGGGAAACATTCAGTACTTC.

Only one count was recorded for this clonotype. V and J are TRBV24-1 and TRBJ1-2; weak D call: TRBD1 (6 bases). The CDR3 totals 14 residues. Germline CDR1 KGHDR, CDR2 SFDVKD. With 3 bases removed from V and 4 bases from J, the gap between germline ends came to 11 bases. DNA for the CDR3: TGTGCCACCAGTGATAACGGACAGATCTATGGCTACACCTTC. Encoded protein: CATSDNGQIYGYTF.

This chain joins TRBV19 and TRBJ1-5, with 7 nucleotides matching TRBD1. The CDR3 has 16 amino acids. The germline V gene has CDR1 LNHDA and CDR2 SQIVND (reference sequence). J gave up 0 bases and V 5 bases, and 7 bases lay outside the gene matches. The CDR3 DNA follows: TGTGCCAGTAGTCCACAGGGACAGAATAGCAATCAGCCCCAGCATTTT. Translating it yields CASSPQGQNSNQPQHF. Full variable domain (remainder filled in from reference TRBV19 and TRBJ1-5): DGGITQSPKYLFRKEGQNVTLSCEQNLNHDAMYWYRQDPGQGLRLIYYSQIVNDFQKGDIAEGYSVSREKKESFPLTVTSAQKNPTAFYLCASSPQGQNSNQPQHFGDGTRLSIL.

The chain has TRBV29-1 and TRBJ2-5, with D possibly TRBD2 on 5 matching bases. CDR1 and CDR2 (germline): SQVTM, ANQGSEA. V was clipped by 4 bases and J by 5 bases, with 20 bases between them. The length of the CDR3 is 15 residues. CDR3 in amino acids: CSVGVVRVGYETQYF. CDR3 bases: TGCAGCGTTGGAGTGGTGAGGGTGGGGTACGAGACCCAGTACTTC.

The J gene is TRBJ2-7, the V gene TRBV5-1; 15 bases match TRBD2. CDR1 is SGHRS and CDR2 is YFSETQ in the germline V gene. J lost 2 bases, V lost 3 bases, and 9 bases had no gene match. This CDR3 comprises 18 residues. CDR3 residues: CASSSPGLAGGHAYEQYF. CDR3 DNA: TGCGCCAGCAGCTCACCGGGACTAGCGGGAGGACACGCCTACGAGCAGTACTTC.

This chain uses TRBV7-9 with TRBJ2-3; 7 nucleotides agree with TRBD2. This CDR3 has 17 residues. The germline V gene encodes CDR1 SEHNR and CDR2 FQNEAQ (reference sequence). J was trimmed by 0 bases and V by 1 base; bases with no gene match: 7. The CDR3 loop reads CASSLGAGAGSTDTQYF. CDR3 nucleotides: TGTGCCAGCAGCTTAGGTGCGGGAGCGGGGAGCACAGATACGCAGTATTTT.

V gene TRBV25-1 combines with J gene TRBJ2-1; D call uncertain. Germline lookup yields CDR1 MGHDK and CDR2 SYGVNS. Trimming removed 6 bases from V and 5 bases from J, with 8 bases in between. The CDR3 consists of 12 residues. DNA of the CDR3: TGTGCCAGCAGCTCCCGCCACAATGAGCAGTTCTTC. Translating it yields CASSSRHNEQFF.

Notes on this clonotype: The germline gene is not matched at one end of the junction; a read error may be the cause. J is TRBJ1-1 and V is TRBV25-1; D remains unclear. The germline V gene encodes CDR1 MGHDK and CDR2 SYGVNS. CDR3 length: 9 amino acids. The CDR3 loop is CAINSEAFF. The CDR3 region has the DNA TGCGCCATAAACAGTGAAGCTTTCTTT. Looking up the rest from reference TRBV25-1 and TRBJ1-1 gives the full variable domain: EADIYQTPRYLVIGTGKKITLECSQTMGHDKMYWYQQDPGMELHLIHYSYGVNSTEKGDLSSESTVSRIRTEHFPLTLESARPSHTSQYLCAINSEAFFGQGTRLTVV.

In this sample, this clonotype turned up many times. This chain connects TRBV12-3 or TRBV12-4 to TRBJ2-5; weak D call: TRBD1 (6 bases). V lost 5 bases and J 0 bases, leaving 7 bases between the germline ends. The CDR3 has 13 amino acids. The CDR3 DNA sequence: TGTGCCAGCAGTACAGGGTACCAAGAGACCCAGTACTTC. This encodes CASSTGYQETQYF.

The chain recombines TRBV7-9 with TRBJ1-2; a weak D match, TRBD1 (6 bases). The CDR3 is 16 amino acids. Trimming cost V 5 bases and J 6 bases, with 22 bases left between them. Germline values: CDR1 SEHNR, CDR2 FQNEAQ (reference sequence). CDR3 in DNA: TGTGCCAGCAGCCCTCGACAGGAAGGCGTGAGCCATGGCTACACCTTC. Translation gives CASSPRQEGVSHGYTF. The entire variable domain, with the rest obtained from reference TRBV7-9 and TRBJ1-2, is as follows: DTGVSQNPRHKITKRGQNVTFRCDPISEHNRLYWYRQTLGQGPEFLTYFQNEAQLEKSRLLSDRFSAERPKGSFSTLEIQRTEQGDSAMYLCASSPRQEGVSHGYTFGSGTRLTVV.

The rearrangement links TRBV15 to TRBJ1-5; 7 nucleotides align to TRBD1. J lost 2 bases, V lost 3 bases, and 1 base had no gene match. Germline loops: CDR1 LNHNV, CDR2 YYDKDF (reference sequence). CDR3 length: 14 residues. CDR3 DNA: TGTGCCACCAGCAGCGACAGGGGCAATCAGCCCCAGCATTTT. Its translation: CATSSDRGNQPQHF.

This clonotype was seen more than once but under ten times. The chain links TRBV7-9 to TRBJ1-4; D is undetermined. Trimming took off 5 bases at V and 3 bases at J, with 10 bases between the two ends. Germline V gene sequence: CDR1 SEHNR, CDR2 FQNEAQ (reference sequence). This CDR3 spans 14 amino acids. CDR3 protein: CASSLDTANEKLFF. The CDR3 DNA reads TGTGCCAGCAGCCTAGACACCGCTAATGAAAAACTGTTTTTT. Full variable domain (outside the CDR3, taken from reference TRBV7-9 and TRBJ1-4): DTGVSQNPRHKITKRGQNVTFRCDPISEHNRLYWYRQTLGQGPEFLTYFQNEAQLEKSRLLSDRFSAERPKGSFSTLEIQRTEQGDSAMYLCASSLDTANEKLFFGSGTQLSVL.

In this sample, this clonotype turned up a few times. The chain is built from TRBV6-1 and TRBJ2-7, with TRBD2 as a possible D gene (7 bases). There are 16 residues in the CDR3. Germline V lookup: CDR1 MNHNS, CDR2 SASEGT. V shed 1 base and J shed 0 bases, with 13 bases lying between them. The CDR3: CASSEGGGAASYEQYF. The CDR3 region has the DNA TGTGCCAGCAGTGAAGGGGGGGGGGCCGCCTCCTACGAGCAGTACTTC.

This clonotype was seen ten or more times. The chain recombines TRBV6-5 with TRBJ1-6, with D perhaps matching TRBD1 (5 bases). Between the trimmed V and J ends, which lost 2 bases and 6 bases, there was a span of 11 bases. This CDR3 is 15 amino acids long. Germline values: CDR1 MNHEY, CDR2 SVGAGI. This CDR3 is CASSYRGLSNSPLHF. The CDR3 DNA follows: TGTGCCAGCAGTTACAGGGGACTGTCTAATTCACCCCTCCACTTT.

This clonotype was recorded at least ten times. This sequence joins TRBV6-6 and TRBJ2-5; D is perhaps TRBD2 (5 bases). The CDR3 totals 14 residues. The ends were cut back, 2 bases at V and 5 bases at J, with 12 bases in the middle. Germline assignment: CDR1 MNHNY and CDR2 SVGAGI (reference sequence). The CDR3 coding sequence is TGTGCCAGCAGTTACAAGGAAGAGGGTGAGACCCAGTACTTC. The encoded protein is CASSYKEEGETQYF.

This clonotype was picked up many times. The V and J genes are TRBV7-3 and TRBJ1-1; D ambiguous. Per germline, CDR1 SGHTA and CDR2 FQGTGA. With 2 bases removed from V and 5 bases from J, the gap between germline ends came to 15 bases. This CDR3 comprises 15 residues. CDR3 sequence reads: CASSLEAGQETEAFF. For the CDR3, the DNA is TGTGCCAGCAGCTTAGAGGCGGGCCAAGAGACTGAAGCTTTCTTT.

The chain couples TRBV7-2 to TRBJ2-6; the D gene is possibly TRBD1 (6 bases). The V gene lost 8 bases and the J gene lost 3 bases, with 20 bases spanning the gap. From germline, CDR1 is SGHTA and CDR2 FQGNSA. The CDR3 is 17 residues long. This chain's CDR3 is CASSPRTDGYGANVLTF. The CDR3 bases are TGTGCCAGCTCACCCCGGACAGACGGTTATGGGGCCAACGTCCTGACTTTC.

In this sample, this clonotype turned up once. The chain uses TRBV27 and TRBJ1-2; no definite D call. Trimming removed 4 bases at V and 7 bases at J, with 16 bases between. CDR1 and CDR2 from the germline V gene are MNHEY and SMNVEV (reference sequence). The CDR3 loop spans 14 amino acids. CDR3 loop: CASSSWPGISGYTF. CDR3 sequence (DNA): TGTGCCAGCAGTTCTTGGCCAGGTATCAGTGGCTACACCTTC.

This clonotype was picked up a small number of times. The chain couples TRBV12-3 or TRBV12-4 to TRBJ2-2; TRBD1 or TRBD2 may be the D gene (5 bases each). The CDR3 totals 14 residues. Here the CDR3 reads CASGPGRITGELFF. DNA of the CDR3: TGTGCTAGTGGCCCGGGACGGATCACCGGGGAGCTGTTTTTT.

V usage is TRBV29-1 and J usage is TRBJ2-5, with 14 bases aligning to TRBD2. This CDR3 comprises 15 residues. After removal of 4 bases from V and 5 bases from J, the junction contained 6 bases not matched to a gene. CDR1 and CDR2 (germline): SQVTM, ANQGSEA. The DNA for the CDR3 is TGCAGCGTTGGACTAGCGGGGGGGCCTTACGAGACCCAGTACTTC. This encodes CSVGLAGGPYETQYF.

In this sample, this clonotype turned up many times. The genes are TRBV9 and TRBJ1-5; perhaps TRBD1 as D (5 bases). The germline gives CDR1 SGDLS, CDR2 YYNGEE. CDR3 length: 14 residues. Trimming took off 4 bases at V and 2 bases at J, with 10 bases between the two ends. DNA for the CDR3: TGTGCCAGCAGCCGATGGGGCGGCAATCAGCCCCAGCATTTT. This encodes CASSRWGGNQPQHF.

The chain employs TRBV12-3 or TRBV12-4 and TRBJ1-4, with no clear D. The length of the CDR3 is 14 residues. Trimming removed 4 bases at V and 8 bases at J, with 14 bases between. The CDR3, as DNA: TGTGCCAGCAGTTCACTGAGCTATGGCGAAAAACTGTTTTTT. This encodes CASSSLSYGEKLFF.